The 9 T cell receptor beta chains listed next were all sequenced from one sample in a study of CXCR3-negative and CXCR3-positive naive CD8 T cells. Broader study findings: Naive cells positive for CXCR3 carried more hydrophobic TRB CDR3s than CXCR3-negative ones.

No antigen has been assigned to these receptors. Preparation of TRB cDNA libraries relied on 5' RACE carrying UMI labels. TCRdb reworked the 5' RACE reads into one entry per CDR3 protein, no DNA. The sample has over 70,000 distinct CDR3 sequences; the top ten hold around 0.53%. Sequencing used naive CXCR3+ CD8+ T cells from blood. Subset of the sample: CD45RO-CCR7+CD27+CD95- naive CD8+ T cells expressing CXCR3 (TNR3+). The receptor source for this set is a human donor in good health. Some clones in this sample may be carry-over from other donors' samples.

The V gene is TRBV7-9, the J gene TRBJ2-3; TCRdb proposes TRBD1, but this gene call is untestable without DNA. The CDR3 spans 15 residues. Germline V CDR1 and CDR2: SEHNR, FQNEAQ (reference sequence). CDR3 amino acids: CASSPGTGSADTQYF.

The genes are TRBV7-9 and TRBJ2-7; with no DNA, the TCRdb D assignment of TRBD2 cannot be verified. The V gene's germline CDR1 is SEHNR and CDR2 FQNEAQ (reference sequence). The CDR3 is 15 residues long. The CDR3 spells CASSLEGRGLYEQYF.

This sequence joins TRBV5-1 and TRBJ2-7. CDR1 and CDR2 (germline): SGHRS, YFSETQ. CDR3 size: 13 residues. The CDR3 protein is CASSLEQFYEQYF.

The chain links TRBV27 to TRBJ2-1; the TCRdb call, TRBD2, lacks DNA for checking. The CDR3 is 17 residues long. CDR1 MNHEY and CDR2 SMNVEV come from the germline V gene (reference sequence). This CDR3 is CASSLLRTGGGAGEQFF.

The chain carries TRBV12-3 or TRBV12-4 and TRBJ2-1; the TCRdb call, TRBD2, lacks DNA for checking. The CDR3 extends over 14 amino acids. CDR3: CASSLTSGYNEQFF.

The CDR3 loop reads CASSKQCRLAGEEKETQYF. This chain links TRBV21-1 with TRBJ2-5; TCRdb names TRBD2, which stays unverified in the absence of DNA. TRBV21-1 constitutes a pseudogene. The CDR3 is 19 amino acids.

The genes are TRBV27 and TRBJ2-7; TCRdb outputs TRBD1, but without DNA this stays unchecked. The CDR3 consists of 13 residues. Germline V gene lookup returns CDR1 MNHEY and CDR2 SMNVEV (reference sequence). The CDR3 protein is CASRPGRPYEQYF.

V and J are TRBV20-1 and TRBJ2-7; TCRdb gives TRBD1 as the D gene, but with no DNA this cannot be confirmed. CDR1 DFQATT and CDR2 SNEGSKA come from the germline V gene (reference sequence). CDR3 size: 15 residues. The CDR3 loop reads CSARDIRGQLLEQYF.

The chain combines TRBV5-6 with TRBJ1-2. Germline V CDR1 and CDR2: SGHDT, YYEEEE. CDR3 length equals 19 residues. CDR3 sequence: CASSLGVRRSGEPDYGYTF. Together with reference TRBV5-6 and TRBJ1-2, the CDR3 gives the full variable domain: DAGVTQSPTHLIKTRGQQVTLRCSPKSGHDTVSWYQQALGQGPQFIFQYYEEEERQRGNFPDRFSGHQFPNYSSELNVNALLLGDSALYLCASSLGVRRSGEPDYGYTFGSGTRLTVV.